Listed below are T cell receptor beta chains from one sample, sequenced in a study of CD4 T cells in relation to SARS-CoV-2 and coronaviruses. Antigens of these TCRs are unknown. Profiling relied on immunoSEQ multiplex PCR, and the TCRdb table lists in-frame clones only, not all of them. The table lists tens of thousands of clones, over 60% of them singletons, with roughly 22% in the top ten. Input material: CD4+ T cells from PBMCs, cultured in vitro. All receptors derive from a human donor in good health. The CDR3 runs from the conserved cysteine through the conserved F or W. The order of the fields is J gene, D gene, clone size, V gene, CDR3 protein, CDR3 DNA. The D gene is left open where the match is weak. Expanded clones get a size class; other rows say once, few or many, or leave the size out.

>TRBJ2-7|TRBD2|.|TRBV12-3/TRBV12-4
CASRTSGVYEQYF
TGTGCCAGCAGGACTAGCGGGGTCTACGAGCAGTACTTC
>TRBJ1-2|.|few|TRBV11-2
CASSFLDTNYGYTF
TGTGCCAGCAGCTTCTTGGACACTAACTATGGCTACACCTTC
>TRBJ2-7|TRBD2|.|TRBV9
CASSVGTSGRRLGYEQYF
TGTGCCAGCAGCGTGGGGACTAGCGGGAGGAGATTGGGATACGAGCAGTACTTC
>TRBJ2-7|.|.|TRBV21-1
CASNPLYRRADEQYF
TGTGCCAGCAACCCTCTATATCGCAGGGCCGACGAGCAGTACTTC
>TRBJ1-3|.|.|TRBV7-2
CASSLDGGHSGNTIYF
TGTGCCAGCAGCTTAGATGGCGGCCACTCTGGAAACACCATATATTTT
>TRBJ2-2|.|few|TRBV5-4
CASSHPDTGELFF
TGTGCCAGCAGTCACCCTGACACCGGGGAGCTGTTTTTT
>TRBJ2-7|TRBD1|.|TRBV25-1
CASSGLSDRGRPVYEQYF
TGTGCCAGCAGTGGACTCTCGGACAGGGGGCGCCCCGTCTACGAGCAGTACTTC
>TRBJ1-2|.|few|TRBV20-1
CSARSYGYTF
TGCAGTGCTAGGAGCTATGGCTACACCTTC
>TRBJ2-3|TRBD2|.|TRBV10-3
CAIRGTSGIPDTQYF
TGTGCCATCAGGGGGACTAGCGGGATCCCCGATACGCAGTATTTT
>TRBJ2-5|TRBD2|.|TRBV10-3
CAIPGTSGFFVRTQYF
TGTGCCATCCCCGGGACTAGCGGATTTTTTGTACGGACCCAGTACTTC
>TRBJ2-3|.|.|TRBV7-9
CASSLTGSTDTQYF
TGTGCCAGCAGCCTGACGGGTTCGACAGATACGCAGTATTTT
>TRBJ2-7|TRBD1|.|TRBV7-6
CASSLGQGGYYEQYF
TGTGCCAGCAGCTTAGGACAGGGGGGGTACTACGAGCAGTACTTC
>TRBJ1-2|.|.|TRBV4-3
CASSQEGLSGAPYGYTF
TGCGCCAGCAGCCAAGAAGGGTTGTCAGGGGCCCCTTATGGCTACACCTTC
>TRBJ2-7|TRBD2|once|TRBV9
CASSVGTSHIYEQYF
TGTGCCAGCAGCGTAGGGACTAGTCATATCTACGAGCAGTACTTC
>TRBJ1-4|.|.|TRBV19
CASNYDRNEKLFF
TGTGCCAGTAACTACGACAGAAATGAAAAACTGTTTTTT
>TRBJ1-1|.|.|TRBV30
CAWTPMGTEAFF
TGTGCCTGGACTCCTATGGGCACTGAAGCTTTCTTT
>TRBJ2-7|TRBD1|.|TRBV19
CASSKDRAYEQYF
TGTGCCAGTAGTAAAGACAGGGCCTACGAGCAGTACTTC
>TRBJ2-5|TRBD2|.|TRBV4-2
CASSPRSGSGRGKETQYF
TGTGCCAGCAGCCCCCGCTCTGGGAGCGGGAGAGGAAAAGAGACCCAGTACTTC